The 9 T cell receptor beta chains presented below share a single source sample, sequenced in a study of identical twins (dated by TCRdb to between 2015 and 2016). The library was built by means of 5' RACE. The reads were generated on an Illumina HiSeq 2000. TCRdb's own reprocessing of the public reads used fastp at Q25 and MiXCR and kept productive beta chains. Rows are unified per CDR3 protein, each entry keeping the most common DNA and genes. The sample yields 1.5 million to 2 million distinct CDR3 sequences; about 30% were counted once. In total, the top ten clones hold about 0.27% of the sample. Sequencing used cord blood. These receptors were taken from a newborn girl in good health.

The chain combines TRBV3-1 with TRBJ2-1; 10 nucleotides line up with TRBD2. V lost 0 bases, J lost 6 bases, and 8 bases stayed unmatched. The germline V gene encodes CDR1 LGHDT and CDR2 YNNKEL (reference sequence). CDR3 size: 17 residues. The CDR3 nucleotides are TGTGCCAGCAGCCAAGAGTTGCTAGCGGGAGCTTTCAATGAGCAGTTCTTC. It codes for CASSQELLAGAFNEQFF.

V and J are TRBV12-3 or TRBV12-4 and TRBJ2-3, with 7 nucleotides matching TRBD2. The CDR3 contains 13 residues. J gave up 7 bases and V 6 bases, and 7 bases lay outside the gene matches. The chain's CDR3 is CASSREVVNTQYF. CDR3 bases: TGTGCCAGCAGCCGGGAGGTAGTGAATACGCAGTATTTT.

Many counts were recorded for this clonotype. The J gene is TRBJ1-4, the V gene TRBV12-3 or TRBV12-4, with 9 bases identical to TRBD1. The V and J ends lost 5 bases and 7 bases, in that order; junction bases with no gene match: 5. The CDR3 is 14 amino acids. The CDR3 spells CASSPGQGPEKLFF. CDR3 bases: TGTGCCAGCAGTCCTGGACAGGGGCCTGAAAAACTGTTTTTT.

This chain's CDR3 is CASSLDPGYSNQPQHF. CDR3 DNA: TGCGCCAGCAGCTTGGATCCAGGCTATAGCAATCAGCCCCAGCATTTT. The rearrangement joins TRBV5-1 to TRBJ1-5; D gene uncertain. The germline V and J ends were trimmed by 0 bases and 0 bases, with 10 bases remaining between them. The CDR3 length is 16 residues. Germline CDR1 SGHRS, CDR2 YFSETQ.

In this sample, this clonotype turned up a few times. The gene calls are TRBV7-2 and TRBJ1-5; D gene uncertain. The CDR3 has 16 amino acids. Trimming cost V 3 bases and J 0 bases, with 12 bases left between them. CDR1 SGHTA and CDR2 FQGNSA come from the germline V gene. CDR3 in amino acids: CASSFEARFSNQPQHF. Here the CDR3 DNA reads TGTGCCAGCAGCTTCGAGGCGCGATTTAGCAATCAGCCCCAGCATTTT.

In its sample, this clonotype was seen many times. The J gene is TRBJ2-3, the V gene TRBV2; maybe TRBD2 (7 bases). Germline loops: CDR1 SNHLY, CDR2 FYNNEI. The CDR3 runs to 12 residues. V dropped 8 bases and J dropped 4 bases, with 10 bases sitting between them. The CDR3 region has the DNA TGTGCCAGCGGGGGGGCCGCAGATACGCAGTATTTT. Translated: CASGGAADTQYF.

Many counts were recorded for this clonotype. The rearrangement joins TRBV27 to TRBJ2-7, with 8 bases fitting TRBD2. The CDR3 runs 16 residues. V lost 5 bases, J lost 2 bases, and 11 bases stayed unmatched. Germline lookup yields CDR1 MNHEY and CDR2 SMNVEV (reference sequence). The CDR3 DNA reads TGTGCCAGCAGTCCAATAACTAGCGGACTGCCCTACGAGCAGTACTTC. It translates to CASSPITSGLPYEQYF.

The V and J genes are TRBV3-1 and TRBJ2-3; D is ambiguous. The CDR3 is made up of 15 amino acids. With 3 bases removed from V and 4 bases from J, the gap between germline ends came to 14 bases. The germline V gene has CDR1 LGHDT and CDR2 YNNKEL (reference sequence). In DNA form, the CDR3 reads TGTGCCAGCAGCCAGAGGACGACCCGCCCAGATACGCAGTATTTT. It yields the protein CASSQRTTRPDTQYF.

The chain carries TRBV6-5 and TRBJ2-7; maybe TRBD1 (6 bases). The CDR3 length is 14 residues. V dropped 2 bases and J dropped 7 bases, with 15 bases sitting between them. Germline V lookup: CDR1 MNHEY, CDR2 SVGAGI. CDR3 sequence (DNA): TGTGCCAGCAGTTACCGACAGGCCTACAATGAGCAGTACTTC. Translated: CASSYRQAYNEQYF.